These 11 T cell receptor beta chains were sequenced from one sample in a study of identical twins. From the 5' RACE reads, TCRdb called clonotypes with MiXCR, one entry per CDR3 protein. The table shows approximately 1.8 million distinct CDR3 sequences, with more than 30% occurring only once. Material: cord blood. The receptors come from a newborn girl in good health.

This sequence joins TRBV4-1 and TRBJ2-4, with 9 bases lining up with TRBD2. The CDR3 consists of 16 residues. J was trimmed by 0 bases and V by 0 bases; bases with no gene match: 0. Germline lookup yields CDR1 MGHRA and CDR2 YSYEKL. The DNA for the CDR3 is TGCGCCAGCAGCCAAGATAGCGGGAGAGCCAAAAACATTCAGTACTTC. The encoded protein is CASSQDSGRAKNIQYF.

This clonotype has just a few counts. The gene calls are TRBV6-1 and TRBJ1-2; no reliable D call. This CDR3 is 17 amino acids long. The germline CDR1 and CDR2 sequences are MNHNS and SASEGT. Trimming shortened V by 3 bases and J by 4 bases, and 21 bases separated the two germline ends. The CDR3 sequence is CASSDRSNGILGYGYTF. DNA of the CDR3: TGTGCCAGCAGTGATCGTTCTAACGGGATTCTAGGCTATGGCTACACCTTC.

With regard to this clonotype: This may arise from a read error, as a much more abundant clone is one base away. The J gene is TRBJ2-1, the V gene TRBV20-1; D is unclear. The J call may be wrong; the DNA end is better matched by TRBJ2-7. Per the germline V gene, CDR1 is DFQATT and CDR2 is SNEGSKA (reference sequence). CDR3 length equals 13 residues. The CDR3 sequence: CSASRQAHNEQYF. CDR3 coding DNA: TGCAGTGCTAGTAGGCAGGCCCACAATGAGCAGTACTTC.

This clonotype was picked up a small number of times. V gene TRBV30 combines with J gene TRBJ2-1; D gene unclear. V lost 1 base, J lost 9 bases, and 7 bases lay in between. Germline-derived CDR1 and CDR2 are GTSNPN and SVGIG (reference sequence). The CDR3 length is 11 residues. In nucleotides, the CDR3 is TGTGCCTGGAGTGGGTCAAGTGAGCAGTTCTTC. This translates into CAWSGSSEQFF.

This clonotype came up a few times. The rearrangement joins TRBV11-1 to TRBJ2-7; 8 nucleotides line up with TRBD1. The CDR3 spans 15 residues. In germline, CDR1 is SGHAT, CDR2 FQDESV (reference sequence). V gave up 2 bases and J gave up 4 bases; unmatched junction bases: 7. Here the CDR3 DNA reads TGTGCCAGCAGCTTAAACGGACAGGGTAATTACGAGCAGTACTTC. It is translated as CASSLNGQGNYEQYF.

The gene calls are TRBV29-1 and TRBJ2-2; TRBD2 aligns across 15 bases. Losses at the gene ends were 3 bases for V and 4 bases for J; bases not matched to a gene: 6. The CDR3 consists of 17 residues. CDR1 and CDR2 from the germline V gene are SQVTM and ANQGSEA. The CDR3 DNA reads TGCAGCGTTGATGGGACTAGCGGGAGGCCCGTCACCGGGGAGCTGTTTTTT. Encoded protein: CSVDGTSGRPVTGELFF.

This clonotype came up a few times. The rearrangement joins TRBV27 to TRBJ2-7; D ambiguous. With 5 bases removed from V and 0 bases from J, the gap between germline ends came to 17 bases. CDR1 MNHEY and CDR2 SMNVEV come from the germline V gene (reference sequence). The CDR3 has 16 residues. The CDR3 DNA reads as TGTGCCAGCAGTCTCGCTCGGGCCACGGGCTCCTACGAGCAGTACTTC. This gives the protein CASSLARATGSYEQYF.

With regard to this clonotype: A read error is possible here, since a much larger clone lies one base away. The chain recombines TRBV20-1 with TRBJ2-5; the D is unclear. The germline V gene has CDR1 DFQATT and CDR2 SNEGSKA (reference sequence). This CDR3 region has 14 residues. Between the trimmed V and J ends, which lost 4 bases and 11 bases, there was a span of 23 bases. The CDR3 loop is CSAIERYLYNEQYF. In nucleotides, the CDR3 is TGCAGTGCTATTGAAAGATACTTGTACAATGAGCAGTACTTC.

This clonotype was counted ten times or more. This rearrangement joins TRBV4-2 to TRBJ2-7; 15 bases agree with TRBD2. Looked up from germline, CDR1 is LGHNA and CDR2 is YNFKEQ. The CDR3 is 15 residues long. The trim removed 4 bases at V and 2 bases at J, leaving 0 bases unmatched. CDR3 sequence: CASSRTSGGAYEQYF. CDR3 DNA: TGTGCCAGCAGCCGGACTAGCGGGGGGGCCTACGAGCAGTACTTC.

The sample holds many counts of this clonotype. V usage is TRBV10-3 and J usage is TRBJ2-1; D may match TRBD1 or TRBD2 (7 bases each). Germline V lookup: CDR1 ENHRY, CDR2 SYGVKD. This CDR3 region has 15 residues. Trimming stripped 6 bases from V and 1 base from J, with 13 bases between. Here the CDR3 DNA reads TGTGCCATCAGGCAGGGGGGGAGATCCTACAATGAGCAGTTCTTC. Encoded protein: CAIRQGGRSYNEQFF.

This rearrangement joins TRBV20-1 to TRBJ1-6; possibly TRBD1 for D (6 bases). CDR3 size: 15 residues. Per germline, CDR1 DFQATT and CDR2 SNEGSKA (reference sequence). The V and J ends lost 1 base and 0 bases respectively, with 7 bases between them. The CDR3 region has the DNA TGCAGTGCTAGAGGAGGGGGCTCCTATAATTCACCCCTCCACTTT. Its translation is CSARGGGSYNSPLHF.